This TCR beta chain was retrieved from a study of early T cells in non-severe SARS-CoV-2 infection. CDR1 LNHNV and CDR2 YYDKDF come from the germline V gene (reference sequence). The V gene end was trimmed by 5 bases and the J gene end by 7 bases; junction bases not matched to a gene: 12. The CDR3 is 15 amino acids. TCRdb reprocessed the 5' RACE reads with MiXCR, giving one entry per CDR3 protein. The profile shows over 55,000 distinct CDR3 sequences, around 13% of them singletons. In this sample, this clonotype turned up many times. The J gene is TRBJ2-7, the V gene TRBV15; the match to TRBD1 covers 9 bases. Sample: whole blood. The TCR was taken from an adult who was a healthcare worker with PCR-confirmed SARS-CoV-2 infection or an uninfected control (not recorded which). This chain's CDR3 is CATSGGATGGREQYF. The DNA of the CDR3 is TGTGCCACCAGCGGGGGAGCGACAGGGGGTAGGGAGCAGTACTTC.